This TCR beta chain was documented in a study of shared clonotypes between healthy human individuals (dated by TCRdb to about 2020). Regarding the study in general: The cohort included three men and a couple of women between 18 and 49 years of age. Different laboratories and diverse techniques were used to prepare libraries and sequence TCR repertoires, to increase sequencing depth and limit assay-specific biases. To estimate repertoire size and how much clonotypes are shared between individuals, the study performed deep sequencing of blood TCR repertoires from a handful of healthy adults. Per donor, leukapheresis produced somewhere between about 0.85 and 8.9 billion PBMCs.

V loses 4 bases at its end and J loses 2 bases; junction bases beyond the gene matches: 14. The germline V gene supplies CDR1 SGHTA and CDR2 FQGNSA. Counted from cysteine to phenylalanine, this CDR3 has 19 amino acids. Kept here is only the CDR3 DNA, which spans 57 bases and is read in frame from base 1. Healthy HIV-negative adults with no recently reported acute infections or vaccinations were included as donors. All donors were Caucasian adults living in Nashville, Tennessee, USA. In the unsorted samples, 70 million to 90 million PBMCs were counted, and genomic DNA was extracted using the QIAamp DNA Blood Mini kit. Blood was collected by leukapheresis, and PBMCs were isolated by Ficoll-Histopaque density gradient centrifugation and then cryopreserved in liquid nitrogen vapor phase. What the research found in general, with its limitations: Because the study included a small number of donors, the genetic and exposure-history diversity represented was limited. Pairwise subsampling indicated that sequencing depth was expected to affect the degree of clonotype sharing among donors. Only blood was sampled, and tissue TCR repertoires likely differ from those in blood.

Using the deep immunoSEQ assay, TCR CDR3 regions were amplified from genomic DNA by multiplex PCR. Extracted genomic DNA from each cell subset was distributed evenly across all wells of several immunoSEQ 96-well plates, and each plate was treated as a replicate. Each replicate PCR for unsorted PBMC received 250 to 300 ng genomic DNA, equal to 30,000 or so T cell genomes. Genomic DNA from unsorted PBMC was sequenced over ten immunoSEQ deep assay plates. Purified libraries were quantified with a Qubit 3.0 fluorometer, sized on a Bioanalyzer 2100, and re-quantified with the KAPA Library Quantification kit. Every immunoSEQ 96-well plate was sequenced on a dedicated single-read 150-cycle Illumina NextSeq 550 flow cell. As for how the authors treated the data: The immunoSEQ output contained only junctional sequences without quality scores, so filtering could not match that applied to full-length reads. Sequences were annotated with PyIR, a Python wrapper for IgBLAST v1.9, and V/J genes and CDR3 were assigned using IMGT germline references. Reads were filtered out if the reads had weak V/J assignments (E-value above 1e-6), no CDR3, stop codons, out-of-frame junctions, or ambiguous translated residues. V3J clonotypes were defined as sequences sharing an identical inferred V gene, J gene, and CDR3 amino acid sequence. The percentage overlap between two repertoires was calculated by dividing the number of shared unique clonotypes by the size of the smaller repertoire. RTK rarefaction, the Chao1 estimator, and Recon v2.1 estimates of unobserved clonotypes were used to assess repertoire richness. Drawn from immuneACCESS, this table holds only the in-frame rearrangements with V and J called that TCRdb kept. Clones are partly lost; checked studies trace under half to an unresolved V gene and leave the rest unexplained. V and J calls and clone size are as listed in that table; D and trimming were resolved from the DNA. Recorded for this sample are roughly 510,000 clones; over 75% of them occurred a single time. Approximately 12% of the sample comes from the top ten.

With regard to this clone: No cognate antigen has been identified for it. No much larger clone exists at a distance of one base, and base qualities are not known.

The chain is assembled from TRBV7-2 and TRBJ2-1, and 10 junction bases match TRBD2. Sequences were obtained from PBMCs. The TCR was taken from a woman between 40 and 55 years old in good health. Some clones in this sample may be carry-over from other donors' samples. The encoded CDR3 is CASSSSSGSLPEAYNEQFF. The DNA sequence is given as TGTGCCAGCAGCTCGTCTAGCGGGAGCCTTCCGGAGGCCTACAATGAGCAGTTCTTC.